These T cell receptor beta chains were read from a single sample in a study of T cells in Graves' hyperthyroidism and ophthalmopathy. TCRdb processed the multiplex PCR reads anew with MiXCR; each CDR3 protein has one entry. The sample holds approximately 630,000 distinct CDR3 sequences, around 15% seen once. Material: blood. The receptors were gathered from a woman aged 25 to 39 with Graves' hyperthyroidism. The CDR3 runs from the conserved cysteine through the conserved F or W. D genes are given only for firm matches. Where a row states a size, it is once, few, many or the class of an expanded clone; other rows omit it.

j_gene: TRBJ2-1; d_gene: -; v_gene: TRBV14; abundance: -; CDR3nt: TGTGCCAGCAGCCAAGCCTCCCAGGTTACCTACAATGAGCAGTTCTTC; CDR3aa: CASSQASQVTYNEQFF
j_gene: TRBJ1-1; d_gene: -; v_gene: TRBV18; abundance: many; CDR3nt: TGTGCCAGCTCACTGGACATCGGGGAAGCTTTCTTT; CDR3aa: CASSLDIGEAFF
j_gene: TRBJ2-1; d_gene: -; v_gene: TRBV6-4; abundance: -; CDR3nt: TGTGCCAGCAGCGAGAGCTTCCCGCCAAATGAGCAGTTCTTC; CDR3aa: CASSESFPPNEQFF
j_gene: TRBJ2-7; d_gene: -; v_gene: TRBV13; abundance: -; CDR3nt: TGTGCCAGCAGCTTAGCTGGGTTGGGCAGCTCCTACGAGCAGTACTTC; CDR3aa: CASSLAGLGSSYEQYF
j_gene: TRBJ1-1; d_gene: TRBD1; v_gene: TRBV11-2; abundance: many; CDR3nt: TGTGCCAGCAGCTTAGTGACAGGGATCGGCACTGAAGCTTTCTTT; CDR3aa: CASSLVTGIGTEAFF
j_gene: TRBJ2-5; d_gene: TRBD2; v_gene: TRBV7-2; abundance: many; CDR3nt: TGTGCCAGCAGCTCCATGCCCGGCGGGAGTGGGGAGACCCAGTACTTC; CDR3aa: CASSSMPGGSGETQYF
j_gene: TRBJ1-4; d_gene: -; v_gene: TRBV3-1; abundance: many; CDR3nt: TGTGCCAGCAGCCCCCCGAGGACAACTAATGAAAAACTGTTTTTT; CDR3aa: CASSPPRTTNEKLFF
j_gene: TRBJ1-1; d_gene: TRBD1; v_gene: TRBV19; abundance: -; CDR3nt: TGTGCCAGTACAGGGGGATCCACTGAAGCTTTCTTT; CDR3aa: CASTGGSTEAFF
j_gene: TRBJ2-2; d_gene: TRBD2; v_gene: TRBV2; abundance: many; CDR3nt: TGTGCCAGCACCCTAGCGGGAGGTGGGACCGGGGAGCTGTTTTTT; CDR3aa: CASTLAGGGTGELFF
j_gene: TRBJ2-2; d_gene: TRBD2; v_gene: TRBV7-3; abundance: -; CDR3nt: TGTGCCAGCAGCCTTGGAGGGAGGGCGAACACCGGGGAGCTGTTTTTT; CDR3aa: CASSLGGRANTGELFF
j_gene: TRBJ2-2; d_gene: TRBD1; v_gene: TRBV10-1; abundance: -; CDR3nt: TGCGCCAGTACTCCTGTAACTGACAGGGCCCGTTGGGAGCTGTTTTTT; CDR3aa: CASTPVTDRARWELFF
j_gene: TRBJ1-1; d_gene: -; v_gene: TRBV11-2; abundance: many; CDR3nt: TGTGCCAGCAGCCGAGACCATACCGCGGAAGCTTTCTTT; CDR3aa: CASSRDHTAEAFF
j_gene: TRBJ2-7; d_gene: -; v_gene: TRBV11-1; abundance: many; CDR3nt: TGTGCCAGCAGCCCTTCTAGGGGTCTGGACGAGCAGTACTTC; CDR3aa: CASSPSRGLDEQYF
j_gene: TRBJ2-5; d_gene: TRBD1; v_gene: TRBV6-1; abundance: many; CDR3nt: TGTGCCAGCAGTTCTCCGGGACAGGGGGCTTGGGAGACCCAGTACTTC; CDR3aa: CASSSPGQGAWETQYF
j_gene: TRBJ2-4; d_gene: -; v_gene: TRBV6-1; abundance: many; CDR3nt: TGTGCCAGCAGGAATCAGGGGGCCAAAAACATTCAGTACTTC; CDR3aa: CASRNQGAKNIQYF
j_gene: TRBJ2-1; d_gene: -; v_gene: TRBV2; abundance: -; CDR3nt: TGTGCCAGCCTTTTCAGTGGGAACAATGAGCAGTTCTTC; CDR3aa: CASLFSGNNEQFF
j_gene: TRBJ2-3; d_gene: -; v_gene: TRBV24-1; abundance: -; CDR3nt: TGTGCCACCAGCGGGCGACTAAGCCGACATAGCACAGGTACGCAGTATTTT; CDR3aa: CATSGRLSRHSTGTQYF
j_gene: TRBJ2-5; d_gene: TRBD2; v_gene: TRBV18; abundance: many; CDR3nt: TGTGCCAGCTCACCAGCTTTCAATAGCGGGAGAGAGACCCAGTACTTC; CDR3aa: CASSPAFNSGRETQYF
j_gene: TRBJ1-1; d_gene: TRBD1; v_gene: TRBV9; abundance: -; CDR3nt: TGTGCCAGCAGCGATTCCGGGACAGGCACTGAAGCTTTCTTT; CDR3aa: CASSDSGTGTEAFF
j_gene: TRBJ2-5; d_gene: TRBD1; v_gene: TRBV28; abundance: many; CDR3nt: TGTGCCAGCAGTACCGGACAGGGGAGGGAGACCCAGTACTTC; CDR3aa: CASSTGQGRETQYF
j_gene: TRBJ2-7; d_gene: -; v_gene: TRBV9; abundance: once; CDR3nt: TGTGCCAGCAGCGTAGGGGGCTCAACCTCCTACGAGCAGTACTTC; CDR3aa: CASSVGGSTSYEQYF
j_gene: TRBJ2-5; d_gene: -; v_gene: TRBV24-1; abundance: -; CDR3nt: TGTGCCACCAGTGGTACCCTCGAGGGTGCAGAGACCCAGTACTTC; CDR3aa: CATSGTLEGAETQYF
j_gene: TRBJ2-7; d_gene: -; v_gene: TRBV28; abundance: many; CDR3nt: TGTGCCAGCAGTTGGGTCGGGGCGATCTACGAGCAGTACTTC; CDR3aa: CASSWVGAIYEQYF
j_gene: TRBJ2-2; d_gene: -; v_gene: TRBV24-1; abundance: few; CDR3nt: TGTGCCACCCAGGGTGCCTCGCGGTCCGGGGAGCTGTTTTTT; CDR3aa: CATQGASRSGELFF
j_gene: TRBJ2-7; d_gene: -; v_gene: TRBV3-1; abundance: few; CDR3nt: TGTGCCAGCAGGTCGGACGGCGAGCAGTACTTC; CDR3aa: CASRSDGEQYF
j_gene: TRBJ1-1; d_gene: TRBD1; v_gene: TRBV6-1; abundance: many; CDR3nt: TGTGCCAGCAGGGCTAGACAGGGAATGGAGGGGAAAGCTTTCTTT; CDR3aa: CASRARQGMEGKAFF
j_gene: TRBJ2-7; d_gene: -; v_gene: TRBV24-1; abundance: -; CDR3nt: TGTGCCACCAGTGATTTAGTCCGGGGGCCTTCCTACGAGCAGTACTTC; CDR3aa: CATSDLVRGPSYEQYF
j_gene: TRBJ2-1; d_gene: TRBD2; v_gene: TRBV24-1; abundance: -; CDR3nt: TGTGCCACCAGTCCACTAGCGGGGGGAAAAACGGAGCAGTTCTTC; CDR3aa: CATSPLAGGKTEQFF
j_gene: TRBJ2-1; d_gene: -; v_gene: TRBV6-1; abundance: few; CDR3nt: TGTGCCAGCAGTTTCCTACAGGGCCCCTACAATGAGCAGTTCTTC; CDR3aa: CASSFLQGPYNEQFF
j_gene: TRBJ2-7; d_gene: TRBD2; v_gene: TRBV12-3/TRBV12-4; abundance: many; CDR3nt: TGTGCCAGCAGTTTGCGCGGGGAGGGCTACGAGCAGTACTTC; CDR3aa: CASSLRGEGYEQYF
j_gene: TRBJ2-2; d_gene: -; v_gene: TRBV27; abundance: many; CDR3nt: TGTGCCAGCAGTTTTAATGGCCGGGAGCTGTTTTTT; CDR3aa: CASSFNGRELFF
j_gene: TRBJ2-7; d_gene: TRBD2; v_gene: TRBV10-2; abundance: few; CDR3nt: TGCGCCAGCACTAGCGGGAGGGTTGAGCAGTACTTC; CDR3aa: CASTSGRVEQYF
j_gene: TRBJ2-3; d_gene: -; v_gene: TRBV7-9; abundance: many; CDR3nt: TGTGCCAGCATGCGGGCCCCCCAACCCACAGATACGCAGTATTTT; CDR3aa: CASMRAPQPTDTQYF
j_gene: TRBJ1-1; d_gene: -; v_gene: TRBV20-1; abundance: -; CDR3nt: TGCAGTGCTAGAGCGATAGGAGACTGGTGGTTCATGAACACTGAAGCTTTCTTT; CDR3aa: CSARAIGDWWFMNTEAFF
j_gene: TRBJ2-1; d_gene: -; v_gene: TRBV28; abundance: many; CDR3nt: TGTGCCAGCACTATTTTAACAGGTTCGGATGAGCAGTTCTTC; CDR3aa: CASTILTGSDEQFF
j_gene: TRBJ2-1; d_gene: TRBD2; v_gene: TRBV28; abundance: many; CDR3nt: TGTGCCAGCAGCAATAGGGGACTAGCGGGAGTCTACGCGTTCTTC; CDR3aa: CASSNRGLAGVYAFF
j_gene: TRBJ2-7; d_gene: -; v_gene: TRBV3-1; abundance: many; CDR3nt: TGTGCCAGCAGCCCTCGGGGGTCCTCTTCCTCCCACGAGCAGTACTTC; CDR3aa: CASSPRGSSSSHEQYF
j_gene: TRBJ2-7; d_gene: -; v_gene: TRBV10-1; abundance: few; CDR3nt: TGCGCCAGCAGTGAGAACAGGGAGTCCTACGAGCAGTACTTC; CDR3aa: CASSENRESYEQYF
j_gene: TRBJ2-5; d_gene: -; v_gene: TRBV29-1; abundance: many; CDR3nt: TGCAGCGTCACACGACCAACAGGGTCCCAAGAGACCCAGTACTTC; CDR3aa: CSVTRPTGSQETQYF
j_gene: TRBJ2-2; d_gene: -; v_gene: TRBV5-8; abundance: few; CDR3nt: TGTGCCAGCGGCGCTGGAAGGGGGGAGCTGTTTTTT; CDR3aa: CASGAGRGELFF
j_gene: TRBJ2-3; d_gene: TRBD1; v_gene: TRBV6-5; abundance: many; CDR3nt: TGTGCCAGCAGTTACTTTGGTCCGGGACAGGTCACAGATACGCAGTATTTT; CDR3aa: CASSYFGPGQVTDTQYF
j_gene: TRBJ1-1; d_gene: -; v_gene: TRBV7-2; abundance: many; CDR3nt: TGTGCCAGCAGCTCAGGGGTAGGCACTGAAGCTTTCTTT; CDR3aa: CASSSGVGTEAFF
j_gene: TRBJ2-5; d_gene: -; v_gene: TRBV7-2; abundance: -; CDR3nt: TGTGCCAGCAGCTTAGCTCTTCAGGCCACAGAGACCCAGTACTTC; CDR3aa: CASSLALQATETQYF
j_gene: TRBJ2-1; d_gene: TRBD1; v_gene: TRBV30; abundance: many; CDR3nt: TGTGCCTGGAGTACACCGGGACAGGACTACAATGAGCAGTTCTTC; CDR3aa: CAWSTPGQDYNEQFF
j_gene: TRBJ2-7; d_gene: -; v_gene: TRBV20-1; abundance: many; CDR3nt: TGCAGTGCCAGGTTGGGGTTCTACGAGCAGTACTTC; CDR3aa: CSARLGFYEQYF
j_gene: TRBJ2-4; d_gene: TRBD2; v_gene: TRBV7-9; abundance: -; CDR3nt: TGTGCCAGCAGCTTATATGGCGGGAGGACCAAAAACATTCAGTACTTC; CDR3aa: CASSLYGGRTKNIQYF
j_gene: TRBJ1-1; d_gene: -; v_gene: TRBV28; abundance: many; CDR3nt: TGTGCCAGCAGTTCCCCCCGCGTAAGAGCTGAAGCTTTCTTT; CDR3aa: CASSSPRVRAEAFF
j_gene: TRBJ1-3; d_gene: -; v_gene: TRBV7-2; abundance: few; CDR3nt: TGTGCCAGCAGCCGGACGTCCACTCGTGGAAACACCATATATTTT; CDR3aa: CASSRTSTRGNTIYF
j_gene: TRBJ2-1; d_gene: -; v_gene: TRBV28; abundance: -; CDR3nt: TGTGCCAGCAGCTCTGCAGCAGGTAACAATGAGCAGTTCTTC; CDR3aa: CASSSAAGNNEQFF
j_gene: TRBJ1-2; d_gene: TRBD1; v_gene: TRBV18; abundance: -; CDR3nt: TGTGCCAGCTCGCCCGGGACAGGGTTTAACACCTTC; CDR3aa: CASSPGTGFNTF
j_gene: TRBJ1-2; d_gene: -; v_gene: TRBV18; abundance: many; CDR3nt: TGTGCCAGCTCACCAGGGAATGGCTACACCTTC; CDR3aa: CASSPGNGYTF
j_gene: TRBJ1-1; d_gene: -; v_gene: TRBV20-1; abundance: -; CDR3nt: TGCAGTGCTAGAGATCGGAGTTACACTGAAGCTTTCTTT; CDR3aa: CSARDRSYTEAFF
j_gene: TRBJ2-2; d_gene: TRBD2; v_gene: TRBV12-5; abundance: -; CDR3nt: TGTGCTAGTGATATAACCGGGACTAGGAACACCGGGGAGCTGTTTTTT; CDR3aa: CASDITGTRNTGELFF
j_gene: TRBJ2-1; d_gene: -; v_gene: TRBV7-9; abundance: -; CDR3nt: TGTGCCAGCAGCCAAGCCCGTAGCGCACAAGTTGTCAATGAGCAGTTCTTC; CDR3aa: CASSQARSAQVVNEQFF
j_gene: TRBJ1-1; d_gene: TRBD1; v_gene: TRBV6-5; abundance: -; CDR3nt: TGTGCCAGCAGTTACAACCAGGGGGCGCGGACTGAAGCTTTCTTT; CDR3aa: CASSYNQGARTEAFF
j_gene: TRBJ2-1; d_gene: TRBD2; v_gene: TRBV6-2/TRBV6-3; abundance: many; CDR3nt: TGTGCCAGCAGGGCGGGAGGTACGAATGAGCAGTTCTTC; CDR3aa: CASRAGGTNEQFF
j_gene: TRBJ2-7; d_gene: TRBD2; v_gene: TRBV20-1; abundance: many; CDR3nt: TGCAGTGCTAGAGGGACTAGCGGGGTTCCCTACGAGCAGTACTTC; CDR3aa: CSARGTSGVPYEQYF
j_gene: TRBJ2-1; d_gene: TRBD2; v_gene: TRBV12-3/TRBV12-4; abundance: -; CDR3nt: TGTGCCAGCAGTTTAGGGGGGGGCGGGAGGGCCAATGAGCAGTTCTTC; CDR3aa: CASSLGGGGRANEQFF
j_gene: TRBJ1-1; d_gene: -; v_gene: TRBV28; abundance: few; CDR3nt: TGTGCCAGCAGTCCCGCCCCCCAGACACATGAAGCTTTCTTT; CDR3aa: CASSPAPQTHEAFF
j_gene: TRBJ1-2; d_gene: -; v_gene: TRBV15; abundance: many; CDR3nt: TGTGCCACCTACCCAGGAACGGGAAACTATGGCTACACCTTC; CDR3aa: CATYPGTGNYGYTF